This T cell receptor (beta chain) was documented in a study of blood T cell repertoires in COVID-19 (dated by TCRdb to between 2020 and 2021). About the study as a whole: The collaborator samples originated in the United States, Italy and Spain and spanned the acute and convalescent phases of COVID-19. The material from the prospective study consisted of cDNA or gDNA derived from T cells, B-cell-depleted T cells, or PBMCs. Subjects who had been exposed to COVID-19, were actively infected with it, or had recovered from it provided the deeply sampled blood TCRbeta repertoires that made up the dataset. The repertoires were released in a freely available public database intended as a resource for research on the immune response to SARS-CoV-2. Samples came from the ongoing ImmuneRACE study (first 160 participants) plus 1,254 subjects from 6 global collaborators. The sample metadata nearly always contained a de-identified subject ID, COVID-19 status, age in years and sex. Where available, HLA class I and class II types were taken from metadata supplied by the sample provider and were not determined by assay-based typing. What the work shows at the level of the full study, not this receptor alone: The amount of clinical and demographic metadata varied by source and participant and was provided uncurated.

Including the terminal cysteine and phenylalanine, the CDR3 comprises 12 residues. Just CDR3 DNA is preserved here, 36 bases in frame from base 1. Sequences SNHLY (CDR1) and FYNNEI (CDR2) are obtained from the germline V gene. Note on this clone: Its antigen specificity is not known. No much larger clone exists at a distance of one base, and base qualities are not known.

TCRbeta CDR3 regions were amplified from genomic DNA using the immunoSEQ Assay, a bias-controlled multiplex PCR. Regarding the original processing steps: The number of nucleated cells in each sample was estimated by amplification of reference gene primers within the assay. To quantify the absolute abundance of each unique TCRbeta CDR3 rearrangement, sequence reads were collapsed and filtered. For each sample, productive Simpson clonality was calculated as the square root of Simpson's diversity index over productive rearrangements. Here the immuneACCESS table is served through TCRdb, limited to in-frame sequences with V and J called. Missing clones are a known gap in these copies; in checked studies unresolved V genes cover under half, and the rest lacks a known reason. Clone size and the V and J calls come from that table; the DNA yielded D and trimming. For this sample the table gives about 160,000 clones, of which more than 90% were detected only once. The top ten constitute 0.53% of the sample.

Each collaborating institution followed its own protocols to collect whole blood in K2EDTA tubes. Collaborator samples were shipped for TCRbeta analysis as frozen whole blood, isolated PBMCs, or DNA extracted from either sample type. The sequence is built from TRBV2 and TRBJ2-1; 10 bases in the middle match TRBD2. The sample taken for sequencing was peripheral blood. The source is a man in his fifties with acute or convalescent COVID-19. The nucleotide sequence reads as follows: TGTACCCGGGGACTAGCGCCCAATGAGCAGTTCTTC. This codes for CTRGLAPNEQFF.